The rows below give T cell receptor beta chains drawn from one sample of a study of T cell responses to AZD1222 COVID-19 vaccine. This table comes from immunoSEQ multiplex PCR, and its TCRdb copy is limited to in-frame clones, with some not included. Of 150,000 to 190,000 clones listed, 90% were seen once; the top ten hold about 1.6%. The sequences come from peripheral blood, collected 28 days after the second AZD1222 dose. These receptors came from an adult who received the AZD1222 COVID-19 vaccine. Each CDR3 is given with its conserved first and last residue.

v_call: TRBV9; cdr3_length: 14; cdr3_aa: CASSVADSDYGYTF
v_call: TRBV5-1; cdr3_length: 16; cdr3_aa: CASSLGDRESSYEQYF
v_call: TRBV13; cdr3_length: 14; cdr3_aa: CASSRGLLVSPLHF
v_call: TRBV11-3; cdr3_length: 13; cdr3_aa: CASSLDGGNEQFF
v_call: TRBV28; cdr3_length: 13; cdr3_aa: CASKSLRGYEQYF
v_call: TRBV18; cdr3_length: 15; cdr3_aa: CASSTYGGSNQPQHF
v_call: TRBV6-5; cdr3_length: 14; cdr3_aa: CASRALLDGQPQHF
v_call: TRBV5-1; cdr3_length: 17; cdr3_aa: CASSPGLGASSYNEQFF
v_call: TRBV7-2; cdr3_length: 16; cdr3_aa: CASSLRGSGEQETQYF
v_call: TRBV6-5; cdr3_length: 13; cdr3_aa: CASSLGHTYEQYF
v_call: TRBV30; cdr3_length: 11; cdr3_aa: CAWTVGYEQYF
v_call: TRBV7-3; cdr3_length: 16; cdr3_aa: CASSSHRQGVNTEAFF
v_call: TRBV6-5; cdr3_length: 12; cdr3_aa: CASRTETKEAFF
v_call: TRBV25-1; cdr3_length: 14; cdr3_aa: CASSRTGEGDTQYF
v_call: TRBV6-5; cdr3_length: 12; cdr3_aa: CASSILAETQYF
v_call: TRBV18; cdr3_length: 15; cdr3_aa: CASSHSRDSNTEAFF
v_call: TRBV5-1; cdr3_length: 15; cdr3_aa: CASSSAGEGVDEQFF
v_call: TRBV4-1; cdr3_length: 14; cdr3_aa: CASSQGGADYEQYF
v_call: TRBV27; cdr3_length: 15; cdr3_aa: CASSLRQGSNQPQHF
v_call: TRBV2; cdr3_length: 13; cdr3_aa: CASGGQGRTEAFF
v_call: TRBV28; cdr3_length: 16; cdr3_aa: CASSPPPRGGTDTQYF
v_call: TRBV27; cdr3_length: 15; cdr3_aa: CASSLGGLPNSPLHF
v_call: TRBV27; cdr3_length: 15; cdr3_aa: CASSSNRVKYTEAFF
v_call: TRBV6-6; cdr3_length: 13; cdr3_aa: CASRAIGTGPAFF
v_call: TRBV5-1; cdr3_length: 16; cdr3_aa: CASSLLSGSSYNEQFF
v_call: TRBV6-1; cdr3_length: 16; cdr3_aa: CASSEPGQGLGYEQYF